This T cell receptor beta chain stems from a study of cytomegalovirus exposure and HLA in healthy donors. Findings and limits, study-wide: Presence/absence analysis assumed near-uniform sequencing depth across donors.

Trimming took 4 bases from V and 3 from J, leaving 16 bases between them. The CDR3 loop spans 17 amino acids. In germline, CDR1 is SGHTA, CDR2 FQGTGA. In regard to this clone: Its antigen remains unidentified.

The PCR was carried out with 60 Vbeta primers and 13 Jbeta primers. Generated by immunoSEQ multiplex PCR, the TCRdb table keeps only in-frame clones and is missing some. The table has about 200,000 clones, about four fifths seen once; the top ten hold approximately 5.7%. This sequence was found in a man in his forties or fifties in good health and CMV-seropositive. The sequencing sample was made of PBMCs. The J gene is TRBJ2-6, the V gene TRBV7-3, with TRBD2 as a possible D gene (6 bases). The CDR3 loop is CASSSGARGGGANVLTF. CDR3 nucleotides: TGTGCCAGCAGCTCCGGGGCGCGGGGCGGTGGGGCCAACGTCCTGACTTTC. Looking up the rest from reference TRBV7-3 and TRBJ2-6 gives the full variable domain: GAGVSQTPSNKVTEKGKYVELRCDPISGHTALYWYRQSLGQGPEFLIYFQGTGAADDSGLPNDRFFAVRPEGSVSTLKIQRTERGDSAVYLCASSSGARGGGANVLTFGAGSRLTVL.